This TCR beta chain came from a study of T cell responses to AZD1222 COVID-19 vaccine. In the case of this clone: No antigen is known for it.

Study-wide points: None of the repertoires were sampled until the peak T cell response had passed. Elevations in Spike-specific TCR breadth and depth followed administration of two AZD1222 doses.

This CDR3 region has 14 residues. V dropped 2 bases and J dropped 7 bases, with 13 bases sitting between them. Germline V gives CDR1 SGDLS, CDR2 YYNGEE. Clones were sequenced by immunoSEQ multiplex PCR, and TCRdb holds only the in-frame ones, with some missing. The table shows 150,000 to 200,000 clones, with around 90% occurring only once. The sequencing used peripheral blood, collected 28 days after the second AZD1222 dose. This sequence originates from an adult who received the AZD1222 COVID-19 vaccine. V and J are TRBV9 and TRBJ2-1; D is unclear. The CDR3 spells CASSVSSMQNEQFF. The CDR3 DNA reads TGTGCCAGCAGCGTGAGCAGTATGCAGAATGAGCAGTTCTTC.